The 3 T cell receptor beta chains listed next were all sequenced from one sample in a study of human T cells and chemical hapten exposure. TCRdb re-called the RACE reads through MiXCR, storing one row per CDR3 protein. Counted here are around 110,000 distinct CDR3 sequences, 9% to 15% occurring once; the ten biggest clones make up 1.5% to 2%. Stated time point: pre-sensitization, week 0. Indicated treatment: therapeutic diphenylcyclopropenone sensitization with weekly scalp DPC. The specimen comprised whole blood, sampled in connection with sensitization to the hapten diphenylcyclopropenone (DPC). The source is a woman between 45 and 60 years old with alopecia areata. Some clones in this sample may be carry-over from other donors' samples.

The chain couples TRBV7-8 to TRBJ2-7; the match to TRBD1 covers 7 bases. V shed 4 bases, J shed 1 base, and the junction held 10 bases outside the gene matches. Per germline, CDR1 SGHVS and CDR2 FQNEAQ. This CDR3 region has 16 residues. The CDR3 protein is CASSSEIWDRSYEQYF. In nucleotides, the CDR3 is TGTGCCAGCAGCTCAGAGATTTGGGACAGATCCTACGAGCAGTACTTC.

This clonotype has at least ten counts. The chain employs TRBV7-7 and TRBJ2-5; D perhaps matches TRBD2 (5 bases). Trimming pared 6 bases from V and 11 bases from J, leaving 19 bases between. The CDR3 is 13 amino acids. Germline values: CDR1 SSHAT, CDR2 FNYEAQ (reference sequence). The CDR3 protein is CASSYRDQSGQYF. CDR3 in DNA: TGTGCCAGCAGTTATCGGGATCAATCAGGACAGTACTTC.

This chain links TRBV5-1 with TRBJ1-5; 9 positions match TRBD1. This CDR3 spans 15 amino acids. The V gene's germline CDR1 is SGHRS and CDR2 YFSETQ. V dropped 4 bases and J dropped 4; count of bases not matched to a gene: 6. The CDR3 nucleotides read TGCGCCAGCAGCCTTACAGGGGGCTGGAATCAGCCCCAGCATTTT. Protein sequence: CASSLTGGWNQPQHF.